A selection of T cell receptor beta chains follows, all from one sample in a study of blood T cell repertoires in COVID-19. The method was immunoSEQ multiplex PCR; TCRdb's version includes in-frame clones alone and lacks a portion of them. The data contain around 160,000 clones, approximately 85% of them seen just once; the ten biggest clones take up approximately 9.9%. Sequenced material: peripheral blood. Receptors were obtained from a man aged 60 to 75 with active or convalescent COVID-19. The CDR3 runs from the conserved cysteine through the conserved F or W. The order of the fields is V gene, J gene, D gene, CDR3 protein. A D gene is named only where the DNA matches it firmly.

TRBV24-1,TRBJ2-3,TRBD2,CATSDYSGVTDTQYF
TRBV5-4,TRBJ2-2,.,CASRLDSPNTGELFF
TRBV6-2/TRBV6-3,TRBJ2-3,TRBD2,CASSRRTSFPDTQYF
TRBV19,TRBJ2-1,.,CASTPGSGSYNEQFF
TRBV7-2,TRBJ1-5,TRBD1,CASSSERQGNQPQHF
TRBV7-8,TRBJ2-2,TRBD2,CASSARTSGTNTGELFF
TRBV7-2,TRBJ2-2,.,CASSLAPGQHTGELFF
TRBV29-1,TRBJ2-7,TRBD1,CSVEGQGAYEQYF
TRBV5-1,TRBJ2-1,TRBD1,CASSPGQGSYNEQFF
TRBV18,TRBJ2-2,.,CASSPQGGARSTGELFF
TRBV7-6,TRBJ2-6,.,CASSPSAGSGANVLTF
TRBV11-1,TRBJ2-5,.,CASSLDSEETQYF
TRBV7-2,TRBJ2-5,TRBD2,CASSGTSGGPDRTKTQYF
TRBV3-1/TRBV3-2,TRBJ2-6,.,CASSQTIVREAGANVLTF
TRBV10-2,TRBJ2-1,TRBD2,CASRRLAGDNEQFF
TRBV11-2,TRBJ2-3,.,CASSLGSSTDTQYF
TRBV7-3,TRBJ1-2,.,CASSPMGGVGYGYTF
TRBV19,TRBJ2-1,.,CATVSGPSANEQFF
TRBV4-2,TRBJ2-1,TRBD2,CASSQDSGSYNEQFF
TRBV7-9,TRBJ2-5,.,CASSLSSGPQETQYF
TRBV3-1/TRBV3-2,TRBJ1-6,.,CASSQYPGVSRNSPLHF
TRBV4-2,TRBJ1-4,TRBD1,CASSPQGGQGDEKLFF
TRBV19,TRBJ1-5,.,CASSAQGTRNQPQHF
TRBV12-3/TRBV12-4,TRBJ1-2,.,CASRPDRSYGYTF
TRBV7-2,TRBJ1-6,.,CASSLGGSRDSPLHF
TRBV30,TRBJ2-7,TRBD1,CAWSVRDRDGLRNEQYF
TRBV6-5,TRBJ1-2,.,CASITGPRNYGYTF
TRBV3-1/TRBV3-2,TRBJ2-7,TRBD1,CASSQVTGENEQYF
TRBV19,TRBJ1-5,TRBD1,CASSAQGASNQPQHF
TRBV5-5,TRBJ2-3,TRBD2,CASSLRGGVFADTQYF
TRBV6-4,TRBJ1-6,.,CASSDPQVNSPLHF
TRBV21-1,TRBJ2-7,.,CASSKGDRVAYEQYF
TRBV3-1/TRBV3-2,TRBJ2-5,TRBD2,CASSPHRLAANQETQYF
TRBV29-1,TRBJ2-3,.,CSVEVHSRTDTQYF
TRBV2,TRBJ2-3,.,CASSETKTQYF
TRBV4-1,TRBJ1-2,TRBD1,CASSQGGGQGGGYTF
TRBV27,TRBJ1-1,TRBD1,CASSQSTGAMNTEAFF
TRBV5-1,TRBJ2-2,.,CASSSTVEHRELFF
TRBV2,TRBJ1-1,TRBD1,CASRIERQGVNTEAFF
TRBV6-6,TRBJ2-7,TRBD2,CASSSIGTSGGYEQYF
TRBV5-6,TRBJ2-1,TRBD2,CASSMGGLVKQFF
TRBV5-1,TRBJ1-5,.,CASSADSNQPQHF
TRBV3-1/TRBV3-2,TRBJ1-1,TRBD1,CASSQGAGQGAFF
TRBV28,TRBJ1-5,.,CASSGEGSLGGQPQHF
TRBV7-9,TRBJ2-6,.,CASSPPQGLRVGANVLTF
TRBV4-2,TRBJ2-5,TRBD1,CASSQQNPGTGGETQYF
TRBV19,TRBJ1-5,.,CASSIEEGFAQPQHF
TRBV24-1,TRBJ2-2,TRBD2,CATSGPPRPLAGVDTGELFF
TRBV3-1/TRBV3-2,TRBJ2-5,TRBD2,CASSISGAGYQETQYF
TRBV6-5,TRBJ2-1,TRBD2,CASSTLAGGYNEQFF
TRBV6-5,TRBJ1-1,.,CASSYTRRGYTEAFF
TRBV28,TRBJ2-7,TRBD2,CASSGGGRPYEQYF
TRBV18,TRBJ2-1,.,CASSPVGLNEQFF
TRBV5-1,TRBJ2-3,.,CASSLEASSTDTQYF
TRBV7-2,TRBJ1-1,.,CASRSRGSEAFF
TRBV7-2,TRBJ2-2,TRBD2,CASSPPGTRGTGELFF
TRBV19,TRBJ2-2,.,CASSIQAGNTGELFF
TRBV5-1,TRBJ2-5,.,CASSSRDNQETQYF
TRBV6-5,TRBJ2-1,.,CASSYSIAEGKQFF
TRBV5-3,TRBJ1-4,.,CARSYKLRGDNEKLFF